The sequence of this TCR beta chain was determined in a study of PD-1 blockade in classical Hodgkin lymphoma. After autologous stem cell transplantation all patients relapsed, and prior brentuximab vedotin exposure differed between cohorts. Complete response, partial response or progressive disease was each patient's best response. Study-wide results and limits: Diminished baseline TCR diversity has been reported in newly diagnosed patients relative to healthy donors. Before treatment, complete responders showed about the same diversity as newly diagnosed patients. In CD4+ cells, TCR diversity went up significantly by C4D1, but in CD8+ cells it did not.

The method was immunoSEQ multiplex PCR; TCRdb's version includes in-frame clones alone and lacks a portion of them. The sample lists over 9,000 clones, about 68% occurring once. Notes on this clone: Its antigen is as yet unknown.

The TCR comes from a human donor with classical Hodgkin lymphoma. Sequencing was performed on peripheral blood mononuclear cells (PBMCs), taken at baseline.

As DNA, the CDR3 is TGTGCCAGCAGAGGGGACAGCGACCTAGTAGACACCGGGGAGCTGTTTTTT. Translating gives CASRGDSDLVDTGELFF. The V and J genes are TRBV28 and TRBJ2-2, with 7 bases that match TRBD1. Trimming removed 6 bases from V and 3 bases from J; junction bases left unmatched: 13. The CDR3 totals 17 residues. Germline lookup yields CDR1 MDHEN and CDR2 SYDVKM.